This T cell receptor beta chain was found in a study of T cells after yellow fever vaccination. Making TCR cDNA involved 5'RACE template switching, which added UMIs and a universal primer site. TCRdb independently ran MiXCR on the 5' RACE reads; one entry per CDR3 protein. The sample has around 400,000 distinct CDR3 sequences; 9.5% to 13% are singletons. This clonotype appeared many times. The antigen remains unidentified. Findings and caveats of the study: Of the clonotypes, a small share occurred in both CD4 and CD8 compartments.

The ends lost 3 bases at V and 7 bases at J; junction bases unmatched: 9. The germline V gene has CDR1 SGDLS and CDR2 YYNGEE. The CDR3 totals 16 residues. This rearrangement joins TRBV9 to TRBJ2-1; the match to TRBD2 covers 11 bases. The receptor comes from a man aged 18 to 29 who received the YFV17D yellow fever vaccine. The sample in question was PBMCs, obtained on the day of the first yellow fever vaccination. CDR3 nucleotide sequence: TGTGCCAGCAGCGAGCAAGGACTAGCGGGCATTAATGAGCAGTTCTTC. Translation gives CASSEQGLAGINEQFF.